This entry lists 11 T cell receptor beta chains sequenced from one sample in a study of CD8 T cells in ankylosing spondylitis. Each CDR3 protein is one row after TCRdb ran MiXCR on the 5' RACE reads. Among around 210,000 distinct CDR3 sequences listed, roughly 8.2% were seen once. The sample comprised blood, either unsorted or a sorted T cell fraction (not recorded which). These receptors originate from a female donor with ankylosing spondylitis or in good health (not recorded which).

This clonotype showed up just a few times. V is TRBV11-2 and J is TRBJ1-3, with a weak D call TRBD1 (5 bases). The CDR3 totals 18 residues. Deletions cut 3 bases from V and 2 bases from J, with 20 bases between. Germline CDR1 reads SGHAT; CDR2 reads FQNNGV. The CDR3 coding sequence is TGTGCCAGCAGCTTCGAAGAGCCGGGGGTTTTCCCTGGAAACACCATATATTTT. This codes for CASSFEEPGVFPGNTIYF.

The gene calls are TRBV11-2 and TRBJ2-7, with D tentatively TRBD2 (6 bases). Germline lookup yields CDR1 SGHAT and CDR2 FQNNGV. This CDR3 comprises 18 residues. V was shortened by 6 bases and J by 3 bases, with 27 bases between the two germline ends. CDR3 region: CASSSLATSNLGHYEQYF. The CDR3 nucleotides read TGTGCCAGCAGTTCTTTAGCAACTAGCAACTTAGGGCACTACGAGCAGTACTTC. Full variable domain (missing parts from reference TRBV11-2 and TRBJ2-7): EAGVAQSPRYKIIEKRQSVAFWCNPISGHATLYWYQQILGQGPKLLIQFQNNGVVDDSQLPKDRFSAERLKGVDSTLKIQPAKLEDSAVYLCASSSLATSNLGHYEQYFGPGTRLTVT.

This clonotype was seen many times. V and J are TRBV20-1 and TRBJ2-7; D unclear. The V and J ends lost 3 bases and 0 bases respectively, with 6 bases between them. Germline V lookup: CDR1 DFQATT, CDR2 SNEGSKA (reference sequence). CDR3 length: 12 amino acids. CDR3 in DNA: TGCAGTGCTAGCCCCGACTCCTACGAGCAGTACTTC. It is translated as CSASPDSYEQYF.

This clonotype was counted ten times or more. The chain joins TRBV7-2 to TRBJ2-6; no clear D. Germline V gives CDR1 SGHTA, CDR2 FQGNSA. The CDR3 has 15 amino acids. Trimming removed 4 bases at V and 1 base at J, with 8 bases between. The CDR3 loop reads CASSSWASGANVLTF. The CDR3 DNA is TGTGCCAGCAGCTCCTGGGCTTCTGGGGCCAACGTCCTGACTTTC.

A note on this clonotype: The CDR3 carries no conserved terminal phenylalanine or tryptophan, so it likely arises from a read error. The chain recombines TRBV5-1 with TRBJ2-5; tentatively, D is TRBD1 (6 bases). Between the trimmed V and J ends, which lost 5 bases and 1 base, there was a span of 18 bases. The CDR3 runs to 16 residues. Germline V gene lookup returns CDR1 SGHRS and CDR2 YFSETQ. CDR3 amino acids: CASRRATMDSQETQYI. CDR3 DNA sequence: TGCGCCAGCAGACGGGCGACTATGGACAGCCAAGAGACCCAGTACATC.

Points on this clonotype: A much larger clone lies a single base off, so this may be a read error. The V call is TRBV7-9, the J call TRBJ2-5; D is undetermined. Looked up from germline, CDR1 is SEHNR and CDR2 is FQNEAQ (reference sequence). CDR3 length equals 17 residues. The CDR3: CASSFGRRRSNHETQYF. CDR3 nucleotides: TGTGCCAGCAGCTTTGGGCGGAGACGTTCCAACCACGAGACCCAGTACTTC.

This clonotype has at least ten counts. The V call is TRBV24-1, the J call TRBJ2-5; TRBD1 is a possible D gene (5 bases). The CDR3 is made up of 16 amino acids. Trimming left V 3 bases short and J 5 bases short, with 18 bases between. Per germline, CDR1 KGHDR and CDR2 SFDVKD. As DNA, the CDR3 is TGTGCCACCAGTGATACCAGGGAACCACTCCGTGAGACCCAGTACTTC. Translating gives CATSDTREPLRETQYF.

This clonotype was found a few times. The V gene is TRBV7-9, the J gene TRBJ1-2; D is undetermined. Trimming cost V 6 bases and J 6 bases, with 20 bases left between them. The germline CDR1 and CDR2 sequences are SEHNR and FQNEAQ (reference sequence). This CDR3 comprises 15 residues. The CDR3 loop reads CASSSFPGAPDGYTF. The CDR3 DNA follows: TGTGCCAGCAGTTCGTTCCCCGGAGCGCCTGATGGCTACACCTTC.

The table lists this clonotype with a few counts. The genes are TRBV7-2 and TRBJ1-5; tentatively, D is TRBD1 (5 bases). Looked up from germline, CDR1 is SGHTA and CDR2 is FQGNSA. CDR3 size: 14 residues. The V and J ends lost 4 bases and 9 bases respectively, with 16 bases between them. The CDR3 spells CASSSGRGLRPQHF. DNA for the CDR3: TGTGCCAGCAGCTCCGGAAGGGGCCTCCGGCCCCAGCATTTT.

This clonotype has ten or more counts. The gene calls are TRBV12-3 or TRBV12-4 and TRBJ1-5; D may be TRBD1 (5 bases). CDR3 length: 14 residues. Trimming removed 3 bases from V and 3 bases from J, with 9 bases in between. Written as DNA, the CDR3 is TGTGCCAGCAGTTTGCAGGGCCTCAATCAGCCCCAGCATTTT. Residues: CASSLQGLNQPQHF.

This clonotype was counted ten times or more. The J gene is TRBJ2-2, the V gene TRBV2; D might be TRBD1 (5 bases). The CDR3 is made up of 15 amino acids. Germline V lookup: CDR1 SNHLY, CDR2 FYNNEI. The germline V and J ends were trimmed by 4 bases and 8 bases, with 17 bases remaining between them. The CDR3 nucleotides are TGTGCCAGCAGTGCCCAGGGATTCCCTTCGGGGGAGCTGTTTTTT. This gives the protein CASSAQGFPSGELFF.